This entry describes one T cell receptor beta chain. Its antigen is still unknown. 60 Vbeta and 13 Jbeta primers were used in PCR. The method was immunoSEQ multiplex PCR; TCRdb's version includes in-frame clones alone and lacks a portion of them. The repertoire holds roughly 130,000 clones, with 65% to 90% as singletons. The source of the sample is a study of cytomegalovirus exposure and HLA in healthy donors. General study results and limits: Specificity for CMV antigens was confirmed in vitro for a few of the CMV-associated chains. HLA alleles were associated with roughly 17,000 TCR beta sequences in a later analysis at 0.05 false discovery rate. An apparent linkage of common viral pathogens to several of the most significant clusters emerged in a later analysis. V- and J-gene trimming in TCR beta was tied to a missense DCLRE1C variant by an analysis performed later.

The germline gives CDR1 SNHLY, CDR2 FYNNEI. The CDR3 has 12 amino acids. The V end lost 8 bases, the J end lost 5 bases, and 12 bases lay between the germline ends. The chain recombines TRBV2 with TRBJ1-2; D is uncertain. Sequencing input: PBMCs. The source is a woman under 30 in good health and CMV-seropositive. CDR3 region: CASPVPSYGYTF. Written as DNA, the CDR3 is TGTGCCAGCCCTGTTCCCAGTTATGGCTACACCTTC. The variable domain in full, completed from reference TRBV2 and TRBJ1-2, reads EPEVTQTPSHQVTQMGQEVILRCVPISNHLYFYWYRQILGQKVEFLVSFYNNEISEKSEIFDDQFSVERPDGSNFTLKIRSTKLEDSAMYFCASPVPSYGYTFGSGTRLTVV.